The subject of this entry is one T cell receptor beta chain. What it binds is unknown. PCR used 60 Vbeta primers and 13 Jbeta primers. TCRdb's copy holds only in-frame clones and misses some; the assay was immunoSEQ multiplex PCR. The table lists around 67,000 clones, 78% of them singletons. This sample is part of a study of cytomegalovirus exposure and HLA in healthy donors. Across the study: Sequencing of 150 million to 200 million T cells in an earlier analysis found around 110 million unique TCR beta sequences.

These donors counted as nominally healthy when sampled, but unrecorded immune exposures were likely. General study points: A classifier reportedly called cytomegalovirus status with high sensitivity and specificity. HLA alleles showed associations with 16,951 TCR beta sequences in a later analysis, at a 0.05 false discovery rate.

The V gene's germline CDR1 is SGHNT and CDR2 YYREEE (reference sequence). The CDR3 runs to 16 residues. Trimming took 3 bases from V and 1 from J, leaving 16 bases between them. The chain carries TRBV5-4 and TRBJ1-2; D not certain. The sequence came from a man aged 18 to 29 in good health and CMV-seropositive. The sample taken for sequencing was PBMCs. CDR3 amino acids: CASSYPEAKVNYGYTF. CDR3 sequence (DNA): TGTGCCAGCAGCTACCCCGAGGCGAAGGTTAACTATGGCTACACCTTC. The full variable domain, in which reference TRBV5-4 and TRBJ1-2 provide the parts outside the CDR3, is ETGVTQSPTHLIKTRGQQVTLRCSSQSGHNTVSWYQQALGQGPQFIFQYYREEENGRGNFPPRFSGLQFPNYSSELNVNALELDDSALYLCASSYPEAKVNYGYTFGSGTRLTVV.